The present T cell receptor beta chain was sequenced within a study of CD8 T cells in ankylosing spondylitis. This clonotype turned up a few times. What it binds is not known. Libraries of TCR beta came from quantitative 5'-RACE with molecular barcodes. MiXCR, run by TCRdb on the 5' RACE reads, gives a single entry per CDR3 protein. The data show 350,000 to 450,000 distinct CDR3 sequences, with 26% seen just once and 0.85% to 1% held by the top ten. Trimming left V 0 bases short and J 4 bases short, with 9 bases between. Germline V gene data show CDR1 as DFQATT and CDR2 as SNEGSKA (reference sequence). There are 13 residues in the CDR3. Whole-study findings and limits: A motif in TCR beta, a set of about eight highly homologous variants, appeared characteristic of ankylosing spondylitis blood. The authors reported significant enrichment of disease-linked clones in matched ankylosing spondylitis synovial fluid.

The chain couples TRBV20-1 to TRBJ1-2; no clear D. The receptor's source is a male donor with ankylosing spondylitis. The sequenced sample consisted of blood, either unsorted or a sorted T cell fraction (not recorded which). CDR3 in amino acids: CSARDDGSYGYTF. CDR3 in DNA: TGCAGTGCTAGAGATGATGGCAGCTATGGCTACACCTTC.